What follows are 19 T cell receptor beta chains derived from one specimen sequenced in a study of blood T cell repertoires in COVID-19. The method was immunoSEQ multiplex PCR; TCRdb's version includes in-frame clones alone and lacks a portion of them. The table records 150,000 to 200,000 clones, 70% to 85% of them present only once. Sequences were obtained from PBMCs or T cells enriched from blood (not recorded which). The receptors were gathered from a woman between 50 and 59 years old who had recovered from COVID-19.

This clone occurred many times. This chain joins TRBV6-5 and TRBJ2-1; D gene ambiguous. V shed 3 bases and J shed 6 bases, with 3 bases lying between them. The CDR3 contains 11 residues. From germline, CDR1 is MNHEY and CDR2 SVGAGI. CDR3 DNA: TGTGCCAGCAGTTATATCAATGAGCAGTTCTTC. It codes for CASSYINEQFF.

The chain joins TRBV7-7 to TRBJ2-5; a weak D match, TRBD2 (6 bases). The CDR3 has 15 amino acids. Trimming shortened V by 5 bases and J by 3 bases, and 16 bases separated the two germline ends. Germline CDR1 is SSHAT and CDR2 is FNYEAQ (reference sequence). The CDR3 region is CASSEVGGNKETQYF. DNA for the CDR3: TGTGCCAGCAGCGAGGTCGGCGGGAACAAAGAGACCCAGTACTTC.

CDR3 in amino acids: CASSLVRMNTGELFF. The CDR3 DNA reads TGTGCCAGTAGTCTCGTCAGGATGAACACCGGGGAGCTGTTTTTT. The chain has TRBV19 and TRBJ2-2; D not resolved. V shed 5 bases and J shed 1 base, with 11 bases lying between them. From germline, CDR1 is LNHDA and CDR2 SQIVND (reference sequence). The CDR3 is 15 amino acids.

V gene TRBV29-1 combines with J gene TRBJ2-2; D gene uncertain. The V gene's germline CDR1 is SQVTM and CDR2 ANQGSEA. The CDR3 is 11 amino acids. V was trimmed by 2 bases and J by 8 bases, leaving 6 bases between them. The CDR3 protein is CSVERGGELFF. CDR3 nucleotide sequence: TGCAGCGTTGAAAGAGGAGGGGAGCTGTTTTTT.

The chain recombines TRBV10-2 with TRBJ1-1; TRBD1 matches 8 bases. This CDR3 comprises 12 residues. V lost 2 bases, J lost 8 bases, and 1 base stayed unmatched. Germline assignment: CDR1 WSHSY and CDR2 SAAADI. This chain's CDR3 is CASSEDRGEAFF. DNA of the CDR3: TGCGCCAGCAGTGAGGACAGGGGAGAAGCTTTCTTT.

The V gene is TRBV9, the J gene TRBJ1-4; D perhaps matches TRBD1 (5 bases). V lost 3 bases and J 3 bases, leaving 21 bases between the germline ends. CDR1 is SGDLS, CDR2 YYNGEE, per germline. The CDR3 is 18 residues long. The CDR3 DNA reads TGTGCCAGCAGCGCGGGGACGGAGGGAGCGTTTTCTAATGAAAAACTGTTTTTT. It translates to CASSAGTEGAFSNEKLFF.

V usage is TRBV30 and J usage is TRBJ2-1; 12 bases align to TRBD2. In germline, CDR1 is GTSNPN, CDR2 SVGIG (reference sequence). The CDR3 has 15 amino acids. With V trimmed by 4 bases and J by 4 bases, 5 bases remained unmatched. The CDR3 loop is CAWTPGLAGYNEQFF. Here the CDR3 DNA reads TGTGCCTGGACCCCAGGACTAGCGGGGTACAATGAGCAGTTCTTC.

The chain combines TRBV19 with TRBJ2-1; TRBD2 might be the D (5 bases). Trimming left V 5 bases short and J 13 bases short, with 18 bases between. CDR3 length equals 13 residues. Germline V gene lookup returns CDR1 LNHDA and CDR2 SQIVND (reference sequence). The CDR3 nucleotides are TGTGCCAGTAGTCCCACCTACCGAGGGAACCAGTTCTTC. This encodes CASSPTYRGNQFF.

The CDR3 coding sequence is TGTGCCAGCAGCCCGAGGGGACAGGGAAATTCACCCCTCCACTTT. Amino acids: CASSPRGQGNSPLHF. V gene TRBV7-2 combines with J gene TRBJ1-6; 9 positions match TRBD1. The length of the CDR3 is 15 residues. Trimming removed 5 bases from V and 7 bases from J; junction bases left unmatched: 6. The germline gives CDR1 SGHTA, CDR2 FQGNSA.

The chain joins TRBV4-3 to TRBJ2-3, with 9 bases matching TRBD1. Germline CDR1 reads LGHNA; CDR2 reads YSLEER. The CDR3 is 15 amino acids. Trimming cost V 1 base and J 2 bases; bases outside gene matches: 1. The CDR3 is CASSQGDRDTDTQYF. The DNA for the CDR3 is TGCGCCAGCAGCCAAGGGGACAGGGACACAGATACGCAGTATTTT.

V usage is TRBV5-1 and J usage is TRBJ2-6, with D possibly TRBD1 on 7 matching bases. Between the trimmed V and J ends, which lost 4 bases and 0 bases, there was a span of 14 bases. Germline-derived CDR1 and CDR2 are SGHRS and YFSETQ. The CDR3 sequence is 17 residues long. CDR3 nucleotides: TGCGCCAGCAGCGTGCAGGGGGGAACCTCTGGGGCCAACGTCCTGACTTTC. This sequence encodes CASSVQGGTSGANVLTF.

This rearrangement joins TRBV6-4 to TRBJ2-3; the D gene is possibly TRBD2 (6 bases). Germline CDR1 is MRHNA and CDR2 is SNTAGT. CDR3 length equals 16 residues. Trimming pared 6 bases from V and 5 bases from J, leaving 21 bases between. This chain's CDR3 is CASSPTSSSSGDTQYF. The CDR3 DNA is TGTGCCAGCAGCCCTACTAGCTCTAGTAGCGGAGATACGCAGTATTTT.

The DNA for the CDR3 is TGTGCCAGCAGCCAGGTTTACTTTGGCTACACCTTC. This translates into CASSQVYFGYTF. The gene calls are TRBV3-1 (or the pseudogene TRBV3-2) and TRBJ1-2; D remains unclear. This CDR3 contains 12 residues. Germline V CDR1 and CDR2: LGHDT, YNNKEL (reference sequence). V lost 3 bases and J lost 7, with 9 bases in between.

This rearrangement joins TRBV12-3 or TRBV12-4 to TRBJ1-2; D is ambiguous. The CDR3 consists of 12 residues. V lost 3 bases and J lost 0, with 2 bases in between. CDR3 DNA sequence: TGTGCCAGCAGTTTCACTAACTATGGCTACACCTTC. It translates to CASSFTNYGYTF.

This sequence joins TRBV5-1 and TRBJ2-1; maybe TRBD2 (5 bases). CDR3 length: 15 residues. The V end lost 2 bases, the J end lost 5 bases, and 14 bases lay between the germline ends. CDR1 and CDR2 from the germline V gene are SGHRS and YFSETQ. The chain's CDR3 is CASSFGRETHNEQFF. The CDR3 coding sequence is TGCGCCAGCAGCTTCGGTCGGGAAACCCACAATGAGCAGTTCTTC.

The chain couples TRBV7-9 to TRBJ2-5; TRBD2 matches 9 bases. Germline V gene lookup returns CDR1 SEHNR and CDR2 FQNEAQ (reference sequence). The CDR3 runs to 15 residues. V was clipped by 5 bases and J by 4 bases; unmatched bases: 8. The CDR3 protein is CASSPLREGRETQYF. CDR3 coding DNA: TGTGCCAGCAGCCCTTTGCGGGAGGGCCGAGAGACCCAGTACTTC.

This chain links TRBV19 with TRBJ2-5; D may be TRBD2 (5 bases). The germline V and J ends were trimmed by 4 bases and 2 bases, with 8 bases remaining between them. Germline loops: CDR1 LNHDA, CDR2 SQIVND (reference sequence). The CDR3 length is 13 residues. Here the CDR3 reads CASSTQRQETQYF. CDR3 DNA: TGTGCCAGTAGTACCCAGCGGCAAGAGACCCAGTACTTC.

This clone came up a few times. The rearrangement uses TRBV9 and TRBJ1-1; weak D call: TRBD1 (5 bases). The length of the CDR3 is 16 residues. V dropped 3 bases and J dropped 1 base, with 16 bases sitting between them. Germline V gene lookup returns CDR1 SGDLS and CDR2 YYNGEE. The chain's CDR3 is CASSAVQGGGNTEAFF. CDR3 coding DNA: TGTGCCAGCAGCGCTGTCCAGGGAGGAGGGAACACTGAAGCTTTCTTT.

This chain uses TRBV19 with TRBJ2-7, with a possible D match to TRBD2 (6 bases). Per the germline V gene, CDR1 is LNHDA and CDR2 is SQIVND (reference sequence). The CDR3 consists of 14 residues. V was trimmed by 5 bases and J by 0 bases, leaving 11 bases between them. CDR3 nucleotides: TGTGCCAGTAGTCCCGAGCGGGCCTCCTACGAGCAGTACTTC. Translating it yields CASSPERASYEQYF.